Shown below are 9 T cell receptor beta chains from a single sample sequenced in a study of blood T cell repertoires in COVID-19. Here immunoSEQ multiplex PCR was the method, and the copy in TCRdb shows in-frame clones only, minus some. The profile shows 62,000 or so clones, 65% to 85% of them singletons. The specimen sequenced was PBMCs or T cells enriched from blood (not recorded which). The receptors derive from a woman aged 40-49 years with acute COVID-19.

The chain recombines TRBV10-3 with TRBJ2-3; TRBD2 matches 9 bases. Germline CDR1 reads ENHRY; CDR2 reads SYGVKD. The CDR3 is 15 residues long. Unmatched junction bases numbered 9, after V lost 6 bases and J lost 5 bases. The CDR3 bases are TGTGCCATCAGCAAACCCATAGCGGGAGAAGATACGCAGTATTTT. Protein sequence: CAISKPIAGEDTQYF.

The chain has TRBV3-1 (or the pseudogene TRBV3-2) and TRBJ2-1, with D unclear. CDR1 is LGHDT, CDR2 YNNKEL, per germline (reference sequence). Trimming pared 0 bases from V and 7 bases from J, leaving 7 bases between. This CDR3 spans 13 amino acids. CDR3 region: CASSQDLRNEQFF. The CDR3 DNA reads TGTGCCAGCAGCCAAGATCTGCGTAATGAGCAGTTCTTC.

This chain uses TRBV2 with TRBJ2-3, with no clear D. The CDR3 runs to 15 residues. V was cut by 3 bases and J by 0 bases, with 10 bases left in between. CDR1 and CDR2 from the germline V gene are SNHLY and FYNNEI. CDR3 in amino acids: CASSDVTESTDTQYF. The CDR3 region has the DNA TGTGCCAGCAGTGATGTTACGGAGAGCACAGATACGCAGTATTTT.

V is TRBV3-1 (or the pseudogene TRBV3-2) and J is TRBJ2-1, with TRBD1 as a possible D gene (5 bases). Germline assignment: CDR1 LGHDT and CDR2 YNNKEL (reference sequence). This CDR3 is built from 14 residues. V lost 1 base and J 2 bases, leaving 6 bases between the germline ends. CDR3 amino acids: CASSQVGPYNEQFF. In DNA form, the CDR3 reads TGTGCCAGCAGCCAAGTGGGGCCCTACAATGAGCAGTTCTTC.

This rearrangement joins TRBV27 to TRBJ2-1; TRBD2 matches at 13 bases. This CDR3 region has 16 residues. Trimming removed 3 bases from V and 9 bases from J; junction bases left unmatched: 8. CDR1 and CDR2 (germline): MNHEY, SMNVEV (reference sequence). CDR3 nucleotides: TGTGCCAGCAGTTTGCGAACTAGCGGGGGGGCCGGTGAGCAGTTCTTC. Its translation is CASSLRTSGGAGEQFF.

This clone came up a few times. The chain recombines TRBV6-4 with TRBJ2-1; D possibly corresponds to TRBD2 (5 bases). V lost 0 bases and J lost 12, with 12 bases in between. Germline CDR1 MRHNA, CDR2 SNTAGT. The CDR3 runs 13 residues. The CDR3 DNA reads TGTGCCAGCAGTGACTCTAGCGAGGGTGGGCAGTTCTTC. Protein: CASSDSSEGGQFF.

The chain uses TRBV15 and TRBJ1-5; 11 bases agree with TRBD1. V lost 3 bases, J lost 5 bases, and 3 bases stayed unmatched. The CDR3 is 15 residues long. The germline CDR1 and CDR2 sequences are LNHNV and YYDKDF (reference sequence). The DNA for the CDR3 is TGTGCCACCAGCAGGGACAGGGGGCTCGATCAGCCCCAGCATTTT. Protein product: CATSRDRGLDQPQHF.

This clone appeared once. The rearrangement links TRBV28 to TRBJ1-2, with unresolved D. V was pared by 2 bases and J by 0 bases, with 16 bases between. The CDR3 contains 17 residues. CDR1 and CDR2 (germline): MDHEN, SYDVKM. The CDR3 is CASSLDTTTGANYGYTF. In nucleotides, the CDR3 is TGTGCCAGCAGTTTAGACACCACTACCGGGGCTAACTATGGCTACACCTTC.

The rearrangement joins TRBV5-1 to TRBJ2-5; D is perhaps TRBD1 (5 bases). The germline V and J ends were trimmed by 2 bases and 2 bases, with 10 bases remaining between them. The CDR3 has 14 residues. CDR1 SGHRS and CDR2 YFSETQ come from the germline V gene. The chain's CDR3 is CASSLRGLQETQYF. The CDR3 region has the DNA TGCGCCAGCAGCTTAAGGGGCCTACAAGAGACCCAGTACTTC. Complete variable domain (other parts from reference TRBV5-1 and TRBJ2-5): KAGVTQTPRYLIKTRGQQVTLSCSPISGHRSVSWYQQTPGQGLQFLFEYFSETQRNKGNFPGRFSGRQFSNSRSEMNVSTLELGDSALYLCASSLRGLQETQYFGPGTRLLVL.